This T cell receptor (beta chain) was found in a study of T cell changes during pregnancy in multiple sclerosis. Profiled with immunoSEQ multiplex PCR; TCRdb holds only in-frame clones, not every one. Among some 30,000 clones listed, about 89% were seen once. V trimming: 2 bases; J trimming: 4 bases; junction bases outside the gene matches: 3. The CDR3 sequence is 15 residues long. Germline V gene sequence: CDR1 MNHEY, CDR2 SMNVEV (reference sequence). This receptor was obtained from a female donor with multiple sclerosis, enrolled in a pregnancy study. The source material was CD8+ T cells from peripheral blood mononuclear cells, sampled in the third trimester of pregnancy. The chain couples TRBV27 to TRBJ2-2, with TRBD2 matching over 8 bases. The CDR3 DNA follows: TGTGCCAGCAGTTTAACGGGAGGGCCCACCGGGGAGCTGTTTTTT. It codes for CASSLTGGPTGELFF.